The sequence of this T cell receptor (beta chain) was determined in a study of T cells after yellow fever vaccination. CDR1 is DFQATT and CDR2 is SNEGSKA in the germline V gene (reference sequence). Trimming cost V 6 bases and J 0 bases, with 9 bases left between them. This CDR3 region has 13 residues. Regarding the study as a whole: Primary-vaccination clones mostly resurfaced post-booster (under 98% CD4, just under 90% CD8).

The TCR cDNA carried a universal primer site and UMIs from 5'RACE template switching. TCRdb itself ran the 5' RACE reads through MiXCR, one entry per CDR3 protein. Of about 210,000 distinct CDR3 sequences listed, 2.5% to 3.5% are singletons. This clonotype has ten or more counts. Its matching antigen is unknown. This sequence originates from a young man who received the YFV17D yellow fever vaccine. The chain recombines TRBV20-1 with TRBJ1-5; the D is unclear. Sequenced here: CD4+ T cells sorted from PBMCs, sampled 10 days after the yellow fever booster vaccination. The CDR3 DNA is TGCAGTGCCCCCCGGGATAGCAATCAGCCCCAGCATTTT. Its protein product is CSAPRDSNQPQHF.